Sequencing of this T cell receptor (beta chain) was carried out in a study of cytotoxic CD8 clonotypes in ibrutinib-treated CLL. Study context: Partial response occurred in roughly 25 patients and complete response in 2; at median around 66 months, about 14 remained remitted and roughly 12 progressed.

Clones were read by immunoSEQ multiplex PCR, and TCRdb kept only the in-frame ones, dropping some. The table records a few hundred thousand clones, roughly 74% of them present only once. V dropped 6 bases and J dropped 4; count of bases not matched to a gene: 9. This CDR3 comprises 17 residues. Germline CDR1 and CDR2: MDHEN and SYDVKM. The specimen was PBMCs, collected after 24 months of ibrutinib treatment. This receptor was taken from a human donor with chronic lymphocytic leukemia. V is TRBV28 and J is TRBJ2-7, with 16 bases identical to TRBD2. Here the CDR3 DNA reads TGTGCCAGCAGCGGGGGACTAGCGGGAGGGCCGAAATACGAGCAGTACTTC. Protein sequence: CASSGGLAGGPKYEQYF.